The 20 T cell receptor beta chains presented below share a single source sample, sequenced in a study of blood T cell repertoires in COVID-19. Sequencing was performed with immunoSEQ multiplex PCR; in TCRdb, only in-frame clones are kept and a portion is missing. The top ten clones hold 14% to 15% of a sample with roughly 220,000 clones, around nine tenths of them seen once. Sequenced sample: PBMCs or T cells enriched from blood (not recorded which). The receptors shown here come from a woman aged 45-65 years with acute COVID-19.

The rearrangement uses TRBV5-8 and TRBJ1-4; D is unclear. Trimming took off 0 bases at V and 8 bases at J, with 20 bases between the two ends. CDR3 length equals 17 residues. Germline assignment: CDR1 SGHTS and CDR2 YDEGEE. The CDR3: CASSLGSFGIPGEKLFF. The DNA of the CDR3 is TGTGCCAGCAGCTTGGGGAGCTTCGGGATTCCCGGAGAAAAACTGTTTTTT.

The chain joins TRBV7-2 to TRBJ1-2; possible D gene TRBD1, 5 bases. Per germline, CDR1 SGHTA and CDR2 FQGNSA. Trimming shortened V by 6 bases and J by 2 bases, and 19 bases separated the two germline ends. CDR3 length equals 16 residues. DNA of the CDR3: TGTGCCAGCAGTACAATTGCGGGACGGACGAACTATGGCTACACCTTC. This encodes CASSTIAGRTNYGYTF.

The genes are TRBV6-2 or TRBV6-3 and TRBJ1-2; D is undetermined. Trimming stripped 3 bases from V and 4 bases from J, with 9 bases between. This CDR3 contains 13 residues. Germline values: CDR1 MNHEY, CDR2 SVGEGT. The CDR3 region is CASSYPGPYGYTF. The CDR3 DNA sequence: TGTGCCAGCAGTTATCCTGGGCCCTATGGCTACACCTTC.

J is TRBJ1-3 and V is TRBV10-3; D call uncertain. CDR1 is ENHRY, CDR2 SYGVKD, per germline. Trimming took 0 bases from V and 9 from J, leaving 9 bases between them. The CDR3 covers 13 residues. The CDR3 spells CAISESTGFTIYF. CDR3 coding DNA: TGTGCCATCAGTGAGTCCACCGGGTTCACCATATATTTT.

The CDR3 DNA reads TGTGCCAGCAGTAATCCGGGACAGATGAACACTGAAGCTTTCTTT. Protein sequence: CASSNPGQMNTEAFF. The rearrangement links TRBV6-5 to TRBJ1-1; 7 bases agree with TRBD1. V dropped 5 bases and J dropped 0; count of bases not matched to a gene: 6. This CDR3 contains 15 residues. Germline CDR1 is MNHEY and CDR2 is SVGAGI.

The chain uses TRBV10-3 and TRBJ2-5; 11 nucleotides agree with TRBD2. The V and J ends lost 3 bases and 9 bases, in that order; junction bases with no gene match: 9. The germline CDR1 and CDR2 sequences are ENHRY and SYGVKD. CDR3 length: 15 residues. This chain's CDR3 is CAISDTSGSDEAQYF. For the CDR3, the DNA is TGTGCCATCAGTGATACTAGCGGGAGTGACGAGGCCCAGTACTTC.

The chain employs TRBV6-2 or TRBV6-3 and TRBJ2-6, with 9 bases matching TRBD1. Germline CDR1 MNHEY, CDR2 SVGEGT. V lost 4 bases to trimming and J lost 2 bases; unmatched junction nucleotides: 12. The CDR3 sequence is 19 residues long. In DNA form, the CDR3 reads TGTGCCAGCAGTTCACATATGGGGACAGGGTCTACTGGGGCCAACGTCCTGACTTTC. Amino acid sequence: CASSSHMGTGSTGANVLTF.

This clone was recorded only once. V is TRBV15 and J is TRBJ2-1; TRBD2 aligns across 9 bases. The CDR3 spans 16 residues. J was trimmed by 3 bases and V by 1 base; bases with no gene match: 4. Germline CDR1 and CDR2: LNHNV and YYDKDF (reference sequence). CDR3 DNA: TGTGCCACCAGCAGAGGTAGCGGGAGAGACTACAATGAGCAGTTCTTC. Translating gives CATSRGSGRDYNEQFF.

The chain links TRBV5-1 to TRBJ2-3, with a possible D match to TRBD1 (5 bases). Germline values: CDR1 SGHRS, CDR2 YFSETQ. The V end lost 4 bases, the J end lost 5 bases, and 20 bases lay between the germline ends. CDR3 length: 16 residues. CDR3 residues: CASSPDRIRSGDTQYF. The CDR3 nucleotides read TGCGCCAGCAGCCCCGACAGAATTCGGAGTGGAGATACGCAGTATTTT.

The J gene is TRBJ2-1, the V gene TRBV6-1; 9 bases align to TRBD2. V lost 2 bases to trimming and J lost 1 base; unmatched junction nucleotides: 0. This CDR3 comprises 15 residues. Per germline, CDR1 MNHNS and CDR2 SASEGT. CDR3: CASSESGGSYNEQFF. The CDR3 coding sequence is TGTGCCAGCAGTGAAAGCGGGGGGTCCTACAATGAGCAGTTCTTC.

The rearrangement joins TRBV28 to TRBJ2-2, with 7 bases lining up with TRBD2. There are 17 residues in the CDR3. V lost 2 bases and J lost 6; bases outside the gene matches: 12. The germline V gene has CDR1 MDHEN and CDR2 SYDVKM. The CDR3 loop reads CASSLGGLGRRAGELFF. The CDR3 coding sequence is TGTGCCAGCAGTTTAGGGGGTCTCGGGAGGCGGGCCGGGGAGCTGTTTTTT.

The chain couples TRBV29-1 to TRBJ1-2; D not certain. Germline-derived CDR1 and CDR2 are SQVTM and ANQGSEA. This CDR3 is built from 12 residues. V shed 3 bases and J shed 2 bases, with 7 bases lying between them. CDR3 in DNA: TGCAGCGTTGAGTTCTCGAACTATGGCTACACCTTC. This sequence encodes CSVEFSNYGYTF.

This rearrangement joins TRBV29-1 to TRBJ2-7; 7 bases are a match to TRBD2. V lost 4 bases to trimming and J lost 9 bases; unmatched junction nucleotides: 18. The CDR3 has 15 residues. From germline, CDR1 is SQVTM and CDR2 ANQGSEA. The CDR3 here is CSVGSGGGPSLGQYF. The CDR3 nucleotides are TGCAGCGTTGGTAGTGGGGGAGGGCCCTCGTTAGGGCAGTACTTC.

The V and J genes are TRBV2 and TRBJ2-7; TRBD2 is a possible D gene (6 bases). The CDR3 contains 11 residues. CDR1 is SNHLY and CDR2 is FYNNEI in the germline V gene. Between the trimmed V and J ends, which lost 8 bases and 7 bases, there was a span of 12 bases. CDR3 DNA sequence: TGTGCCAGCTCCCAAAGCGGGGAGCAGTACTTC. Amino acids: CASSQSGEQYF.

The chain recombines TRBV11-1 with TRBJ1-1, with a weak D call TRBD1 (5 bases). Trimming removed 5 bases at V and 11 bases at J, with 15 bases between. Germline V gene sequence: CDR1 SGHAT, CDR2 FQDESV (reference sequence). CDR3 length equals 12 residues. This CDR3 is CASSLPGGRAFF. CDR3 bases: TGTGCCAGCAGCCTGCCCGGGGGGAGGGCTTTCTTT.

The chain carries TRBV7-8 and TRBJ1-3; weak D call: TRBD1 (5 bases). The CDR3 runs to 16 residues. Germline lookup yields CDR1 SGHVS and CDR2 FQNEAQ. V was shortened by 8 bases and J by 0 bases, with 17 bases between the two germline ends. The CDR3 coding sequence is TGTGCCAGCTCGCTGCGGGGCCAGTCCTCTGGAAACACCATATATTTT. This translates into CASSLRGQSSGNTIYF.

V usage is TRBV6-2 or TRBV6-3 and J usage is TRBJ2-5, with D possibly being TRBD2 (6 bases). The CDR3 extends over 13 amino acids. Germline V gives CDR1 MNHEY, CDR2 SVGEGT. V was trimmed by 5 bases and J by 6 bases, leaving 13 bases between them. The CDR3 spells CASSQGGGKTQYF. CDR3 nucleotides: TGTGCCAGCAGTCAGGGAGGCGGGAAGACCCAGTACTTC.

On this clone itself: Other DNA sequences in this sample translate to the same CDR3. CDR3 sequence reads: CSARRNNEQFF. The CDR3 region has the DNA TGCAGTGCACGGAGAAACAATGAGCAGTTCTTC. J is TRBJ2-1 and V is TRBV20-1; D gene unclear. CDR1 is DFQATT, CDR2 SNEGSKA, per germline (reference sequence). Trimming pared 6 bases from V and 5 bases from J, leaving 8 bases between. This CDR3 is built from 11 residues.

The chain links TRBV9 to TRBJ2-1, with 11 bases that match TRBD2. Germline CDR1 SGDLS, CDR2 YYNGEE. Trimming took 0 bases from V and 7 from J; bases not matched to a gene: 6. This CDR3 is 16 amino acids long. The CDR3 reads CASSVDSLAGVNEQFF. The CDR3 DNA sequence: TGTGCCAGCAGCGTAGATTCACTAGCGGGAGTGAATGAGCAGTTCTTC.

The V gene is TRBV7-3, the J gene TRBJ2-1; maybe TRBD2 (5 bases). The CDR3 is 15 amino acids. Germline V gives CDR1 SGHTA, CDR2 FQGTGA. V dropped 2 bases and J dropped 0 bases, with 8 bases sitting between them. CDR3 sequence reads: CASSLERSSYNEQFF. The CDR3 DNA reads TGTGCCAGCAGCTTAGAGCGGTCCTCCTACAATGAGCAGTTCTTC.